The rows below give T cell receptor beta chains drawn from one sample of a study of graft-versus-host responses after intestinal transplantation. Their target antigens are unknown. Libraries were prepared by immunoSEQ multiplex PCR; TCRdb keeps only in-frame clonotypes and omits some of them. Of about 88,000 clones listed, approximately 90% are singletons. Material: unstimulated CD4+ T cells sorted from spleen or lymph node cells, obtained before transplant. All receptors come from a human donor who was the organ donor for an intestinal transplant. Both conserved end residues are part of each CDR3. The D gene is left open where the match is weak. The size entry is marked missing in some rows and otherwise reads once, few, many or a size class.

cdr3_nt: TGTGCCAGCAGCCCGAACATGGGGAGCTACGAGCAGTACTTC; cdr3_aa: CASSPNMGSYEQYF; d_call: NA; j_call: TRBJ2-7; cdr3_length: 14; clone_size: NA; v_call: TRBV16
cdr3_nt: TGTGCCAGCAGCTCCCGGACTAGCGGGGTTGAGACCCAGTACTTC; cdr3_aa: CASSSRTSGVETQYF; d_call: TRBD2; j_call: TRBJ2-5; cdr3_length: 15; clone_size: NA; v_call: TRBV5-4
cdr3_nt: TGTGCCATCACACCGGGACAGGACTACGAGCAGTACTTC; cdr3_aa: CAITPGQDYEQYF; d_call: TRBD1; j_call: TRBJ2-7; cdr3_length: 13; clone_size: once; v_call: TRBV10-3
cdr3_nt: TGTGCCTGGAGTCCCGGGGATAAAGAGACCCAGTACTTC; cdr3_aa: CAWSPGDKETQYF; d_call: NA; j_call: TRBJ2-5; cdr3_length: 13; clone_size: NA; v_call: TRBV30
cdr3_nt: TGTGCCACCAGCCGACCTCCTGGAGACACCATATATTTT; cdr3_aa: CATSRPPGDTIYF; d_call: NA; j_call: TRBJ1-3; cdr3_length: 13; clone_size: NA; v_call: TRBV15
cdr3_nt: TGTGCCAGCACAGATACCAATTCGCCCTACGAGCAGTACTTC; cdr3_aa: CASTDTNSPYEQYF; d_call: NA; j_call: TRBJ2-7; cdr3_length: 14; clone_size: NA; v_call: TRBV28
cdr3_nt: TGTGCCACCTACCCGGGTCCAACCCGTGAAAAACTGTTTTTT; cdr3_aa: CATYPGPTREKLFF; d_call: NA; j_call: TRBJ1-4; cdr3_length: 14; clone_size: NA; v_call: TRBV6-1
cdr3_nt: TGTGCCAGCAGCACCGGGACAGTACTAGCCAAAAACATTCAGTACTTC; cdr3_aa: CASSTGTVLAKNIQYF; d_call: TRBD1; j_call: TRBJ2-4; cdr3_length: 16; clone_size: NA; v_call: TRBV5-6
cdr3_nt: TGTGCCAGCAGCTTAGCGGGGGGGACCTACAATGAGCAGTTCTTC; cdr3_aa: CASSLAGGTYNEQFF; d_call: TRBD2; j_call: TRBJ2-1; cdr3_length: 15; clone_size: once; v_call: TRBV7-2
cdr3_nt: TGTGCCAGCAGTGTACTCAGGGGTAGCTCCTATAATTCACCCCTCCACTTT; cdr3_aa: CASSVLRGSSYNSPLHF; d_call: NA; j_call: TRBJ1-6; cdr3_length: 17; clone_size: NA; v_call: TRBV28
cdr3_nt: TGCGCCAGCAGGGGACTTGGGTCAGGTGACCGCTCTGGAAACACCATATATTTT; cdr3_aa: CASRGLGSGDRSGNTIYF; d_call: NA; j_call: TRBJ1-3; cdr3_length: 18; clone_size: NA; v_call: TRBV10-2
cdr3_nt: TGTGCCAGCAGTTACGGCGGTCCAACCTCTGGAAACACCATATATTTT; cdr3_aa: CASSYGGPTSGNTIYF; d_call: NA; j_call: TRBJ1-3; cdr3_length: 16; clone_size: once; v_call: TRBV6-5
cdr3_nt: TGTGCCAGCAGCCCAGACCCCACAGGGGGGTTGATTCGCTACACCTTC; cdr3_aa: CASSPDPTGGLIRYTF; d_call: TRBD1; j_call: TRBJ1-2; cdr3_length: 16; clone_size: NA; v_call: TRBV9
cdr3_nt: TGTGCCAGCAGTCAACCGAGGGAGGGGAGGCACGAGCAGTACTTC; cdr3_aa: CASSQPREGRHEQYF; d_call: TRBD2; j_call: TRBJ2-7; cdr3_length: 15; clone_size: few; v_call: TRBV6-1
cdr3_nt: TGTGCCAGCTCACCAGGGCAGGGGGGTACATCGGCTGAAGCTTTCTTT; cdr3_aa: CASSPGQGGTSAEAFF; d_call: TRBD1; j_call: TRBJ1-1; cdr3_length: 16; clone_size: once; v_call: TRBV18
cdr3_nt: TGTGCCAGCAGCGTAAGGGGACTAGCGGGAGGGTTTAGGGATGAGCAGTTCTTC; cdr3_aa: CASSVRGLAGGFRDEQFF; d_call: TRBD2; j_call: TRBJ2-1; cdr3_length: 18; clone_size: NA; v_call: TRBV9
cdr3_nt: TGCGCCAGCAGCCCGGGACTAGCTTACGAGCAGTACTTC; cdr3_aa: CASSPGLAYEQYF; d_call: TRBD2; j_call: TRBJ2-7; cdr3_length: 13; clone_size: NA; v_call: TRBV10-1
cdr3_nt: TGCGCCAGCAGTGATAGATCCATGGACGAGCAGTACTTC; cdr3_aa: CASSDRSMDEQYF; d_call: NA; j_call: TRBJ2-7; cdr3_length: 13; clone_size: few; v_call: TRBV10-1
cdr3_nt: TGTGCCAGCAGGAGGACAGAGAACAATGAGCAGTTCTTC; cdr3_aa: CASRRTENNEQFF; d_call: NA; j_call: TRBJ2-1; cdr3_length: 13; clone_size: NA; v_call: TRBV11-3
cdr3_nt: TGTGCCAGCAGTTTCCACGACAGGGCCGAGCAGTACTTC; cdr3_aa: CASSFHDRAEQYF; d_call: TRBD1; j_call: TRBJ2-7; cdr3_length: 13; clone_size: NA; v_call: TRBV28
cdr3_nt: TGTGCCAGCAGCTTGCGGCGGACTTTCTCTGGAAACACCATATATTTT; cdr3_aa: CASSLRRTFSGNTIYF; d_call: NA; j_call: TRBJ1-3; cdr3_length: 16; clone_size: NA; v_call: TRBV5-8
cdr3_nt: TGTGCCAGCTCACGAACCCCCCGGGGACAGGGGGCGCCCCGAAGCACAGATACGCAGTATTTT; cdr3_aa: CASSRTPRGQGAPRSTDTQYF; d_call: TRBD1; j_call: TRBJ2-3; cdr3_length: 21; clone_size: NA; v_call: TRBV18
cdr3_nt: TGTGCCAGCAGCTTGGCCGAGCGGACCATCCACTACGAGCAGTACTTC; cdr3_aa: CASSLAERTIHYEQYF; d_call: NA; j_call: TRBJ2-7; cdr3_length: 16; clone_size: few; v_call: TRBV5-6
cdr3_nt: TGTGCCAGCAGCTTCGACAGAGGAAACACCATATATTTT; cdr3_aa: CASSFDRGNTIYF; d_call: NA; j_call: TRBJ1-3; cdr3_length: 13; clone_size: NA; v_call: TRBV11-3
cdr3_nt: TGTGCCTGGGGCCGATCTGGAAACACCATATATTTT; cdr3_aa: CAWGRSGNTIYF; d_call: NA; j_call: TRBJ1-3; cdr3_length: 12; clone_size: few; v_call: TRBV30
cdr3_nt: TGCGCCAGCAGCTTGCCACGGGGGACAGGGGGAACGAACGAGCAGTACTTC; cdr3_aa: CASSLPRGTGGTNEQYF; d_call: TRBD1; j_call: TRBJ2-7; cdr3_length: 17; clone_size: NA; v_call: TRBV5-1
cdr3_nt: TGTGCCACCAGCAGGATCGACAGGGATATCGGGGAGCTGTTTTTT; cdr3_aa: CATSRIDRDIGELFF; d_call: TRBD1; j_call: TRBJ2-2; cdr3_length: 15; clone_size: NA; v_call: TRBV15
cdr3_nt: TGTGCCAGCACACGGACTAGGAATGGGGAGCTGTTTTTT; cdr3_aa: CASTRTRNGELFF; d_call: TRBD2; j_call: TRBJ2-2; cdr3_length: 13; clone_size: NA; v_call: TRBV6-1
cdr3_nt: TGCGCCAGCAGTGAGGGGGCCACCTACGAGCAGTACTTC; cdr3_aa: CASSEGATYEQYF; d_call: NA; j_call: TRBJ2-7; cdr3_length: 13; clone_size: NA; v_call: TRBV10-1
cdr3_nt: TGCGCCAGCAGCCAAGATCTCGGGCGGGAGGGCCGGGGTGAGCAGTTCTTC; cdr3_aa: CASSQDLGREGRGEQFF; d_call: TRBD2; j_call: TRBJ2-1; cdr3_length: 17; clone_size: NA; v_call: TRBV4-1
cdr3_nt: TGTGCCAGTAGTATAGCCCCTTCTCCTGGAAACACCATATATTTT; cdr3_aa: CASSIAPSPGNTIYF; d_call: NA; j_call: TRBJ1-3; cdr3_length: 15; clone_size: once; v_call: TRBV19
cdr3_nt: TGTGCCAGTAGTATGCGGATGATGACAGGATGGTTGGCTATCTACGAGCAGTACTTC; cdr3_aa: CASSMRMMTGWLAIYEQYF; d_call: NA; j_call: TRBJ2-7; cdr3_length: 19; clone_size: NA; v_call: TRBV19
cdr3_nt: TGTGCCAGCAGCCTACCCCCCGGGACAGGCTACGAGCAGTACTTC; cdr3_aa: CASSLPPGTGYEQYF; d_call: TRBD1; j_call: TRBJ2-7; cdr3_length: 15; clone_size: NA; v_call: TRBV11-3
cdr3_nt: TGTGCCAGCAGCGTTTCCGGGACAGGGAGCACAGATACGCAGTATTTT; cdr3_aa: CASSVSGTGSTDTQYF; d_call: TRBD1; j_call: TRBJ2-3; cdr3_length: 16; clone_size: NA; v_call: TRBV9
cdr3_nt: TGTGCCAGCGGGGGGACAGCTCAAAATGAAAAACTGTTTTTT; cdr3_aa: CASGGTAQNEKLFF; d_call: TRBD1; j_call: TRBJ1-4; cdr3_length: 14; clone_size: NA; v_call: TRBV28
cdr3_nt: TGTGCCAGCTCACCGGGGACACAAGAGACCCAGTACTTC; cdr3_aa: CASSPGTQETQYF; d_call: NA; j_call: TRBJ2-5; cdr3_length: 13; clone_size: NA; v_call: TRBV18
cdr3_nt: TGTGCCAGCAGCTTACCGGGACTTGGGTACAATGAGCAGTTCTTC; cdr3_aa: CASSLPGLGYNEQFF; d_call: NA; j_call: TRBJ2-1; cdr3_length: 15; clone_size: NA; v_call: TRBV11-3
cdr3_nt: TGTGCCATCAGTAGCTCGACAGTCGAACAAGAGACCCAGTACTTC; cdr3_aa: CAISSSTVEQETQYF; d_call: NA; j_call: TRBJ2-5; cdr3_length: 15; clone_size: NA; v_call: TRBV10-3
cdr3_nt: TGTGCCAGCAGCGCCCAGGGACTAGCGGGGGGACACACGCAGTATTTT; cdr3_aa: CASSAQGLAGGHTQYF; d_call: TRBD2; j_call: TRBJ2-3; cdr3_length: 16; clone_size: NA; v_call: TRBV2
cdr3_nt: TGTGCCAGCAGCGGCAGCGGGAGAATTTTCCACGAGCAGTACTTC; cdr3_aa: CASSGSGRIFHEQYF; d_call: TRBD2; j_call: TRBJ2-7; cdr3_length: 15; clone_size: NA; v_call: TRBV28
cdr3_nt: TGTGCCAGCAGTGATTGGGGGGTTGGAACAGATACGCAGTATTTT; cdr3_aa: CASSDWGVGTDTQYF; d_call: NA; j_call: TRBJ2-3; cdr3_length: 15; clone_size: NA; v_call: TRBV2
cdr3_nt: TGCGCCAGCAGTGAGTCTAGGTGGGGGGTATACAATCAGCCCCAGCATTTT; cdr3_aa: CASSESRWGVYNQPQHF; d_call: NA; j_call: TRBJ1-5; cdr3_length: 17; clone_size: NA; v_call: TRBV10-1
cdr3_nt: TGTACCAGCAGCTTAGAGGGACTAGCGGGAGGTGAGCAGTTCTTC; cdr3_aa: CTSSLEGLAGGEQFF; d_call: TRBD2; j_call: TRBJ2-1; cdr3_length: 15; clone_size: NA; v_call: TRBV7-2
cdr3_nt: TGTGCCACCAGCACGCCGACACGACAGGGTTTTTATGAAAAACTGTTTTTT; cdr3_aa: CATSTPTRQGFYEKLFF; d_call: TRBD1; j_call: TRBJ1-4; cdr3_length: 17; clone_size: NA; v_call: TRBV15
cdr3_nt: TGTGCCAGCAGTAGACACCCCACAACCGGGGAGCTGTTTTTT; cdr3_aa: CASSRHPTTGELFF; d_call: NA; j_call: TRBJ2-2; cdr3_length: 14; clone_size: NA; v_call: TRBV28
cdr3_nt: TGTGCCAGCAGCGCGAGCGGGGACGGTCACACCATATATTTT; cdr3_aa: CASSASGDGHTIYF; d_call: NA; j_call: TRBJ1-3; cdr3_length: 14; clone_size: medium-sized; v_call: TRBV9